A single sample is the source of the 10 T cell receptor beta chains below, sequenced in a study of OX40 agonist ivuxolimab in advanced cancers. The protocol used for the library was the immunoSEQ multiplex PCR assay. TCRdb carries this immuneACCESS record with in-frame sequences only. Its versions omit some clonotypes, under half of them owing to an unresolved V gene in the studies checked, with the rest unexplained. The sample includes fewer than 65,000 clones, with approximately 79% observed a single time. Of the sample, less than 4.5% is held by the ten largest clones. Sequencing used CD4+ or CD8+ T cells sorted from blood, obtained in a trial of the OX40 agonist ivuxolimab. The receptor source for this set is an adult with an advanced solid tumor such as melanoma, head and neck, liver or kidney cancer.

CDR3 region: CASSQGGTTDTQYF. The CDR3 DNA follows: TGTGCCAGCAGTCAGGGGGGAACCACAGATACGCAGTATTTT. The chain employs TRBV2 and TRBJ2-3; a possible D gene is TRBD1 (7 bases). The CDR3 totals 14 residues. The V end was cut by 5 bases, the J end by 2 bases, with 11 bases between. Germline assignment: CDR1 SNHLY and CDR2 FYNNEI.

CDR3 sequence (DNA): TGTGCCAGTAGTCTTGAACGTAGAGGGGAAGCTTTCTTT. It codes for CASSLERRGEAFF. The chain combines TRBV19 with TRBJ1-1; D gene uncertain. Germline lookup yields CDR1 LNHDA and CDR2 SQIVND (reference sequence). CDR3 length equals 13 residues. V gave up 5 bases and J gave up 8 bases, with 15 bases separating them.

The V gene is TRBV5-8, the J gene TRBJ2-7; the match to TRBD2 covers 13 bases. J lost 12 bases, V lost 2 bases, and 17 bases had no gene match. The CDR3 runs 17 residues. Germline lookup yields CDR1 SGHTS and CDR2 YDEGEE. The CDR3 DNA is TGTGCCAGCAGCTTAGCGCCTTGGACTAGCGGGGGAGGGTTAGGGTACTTC. As protein: CASSLAPWTSGGGLGYF. Using reference TRBV5-8 and TRBJ2-7 for the parts outside the CDR3, the full variable domain is EAGVTQSPTHLIKTRGQQATLRCSPISGHTSVYWYQQALGLGLQFLLWYDEGEERNRGNFPPRFSGRQFPNYSSELNVNALELEDSALYLCASSLAPWTSGGGLGYFGPGTRLTVT.

The chain recombines TRBV28 with TRBJ1-5; D is perhaps TRBD1 (5 bases). Germline CDR1 is MDHEN and CDR2 is SYDVKM. CDR3 length equals 21 residues. Trimming shortened V by 8 bases and J by 0 bases, and 32 bases separated the two germline ends. CDR3 sequence: CASGRSPPGGYLYYSNQPQHF. The CDR3 DNA is TGTGCCAGCGGTCGTTCCCCCCCGGGGGGGTACCTTTATTATAGCAATCAGCCCCAGCATTTT. The complete variable domain, with remaining parts taken from reference TRBV28 and TRBJ1-5, reads DVKVTQSSRYLVKRTGEKVFLECVQDMDHENMFWYRQDPGLGLRLIYFSYDVKMKEKGDIPEGYSVSREKKERFSLILESASTNQTSMYLCASGRSPPGGYLYYSNQPQHFGDGTRLSIL.

This chain connects TRBV7-9 to TRBJ2-7, with no clear D. CDR1 is SEHNR and CDR2 is FQNEAQ in the germline V gene (reference sequence). Trimming left V 1 base short and J 4 bases short, with 8 bases between. The CDR3 consists of 13 residues. The chain's CDR3 is CASSLGGKYEQYF. CDR3 nucleotides: TGTGCCAGCAGCTTAGGGGGAAAATACGAGCAGTACTTC.

The V gene is TRBV4-3, the J gene TRBJ1-2; D not certain. The V gene's germline CDR1 is LGHNA and CDR2 YSLEER. CDR3 size: 14 residues. The V gene lost 0 bases and the J gene lost 2 bases, with 7 bases spanning the gap. The chain's CDR3 is CASSQDLRNYGYTF. DNA of the CDR3: TGCGCCAGCAGCCAAGATCTTCGGAACTATGGCTACACCTTC.

This sequence joins TRBV6-1 and TRBJ1-6; the D gene is possibly TRBD1 (6 bases). Germline V gene sequence: CDR1 MNHNS, CDR2 SASEGT. The CDR3 consists of 18 residues. V lost 4 bases, J lost 2 bases, and 18 bases lay in between. The CDR3 sequence is CASSGTPGQPTYNSPLHF. The CDR3 bases are TGTGCCAGCAGTGGCACTCCGGGACAACCGACCTATAATTCACCCCTCCACTTT.

The chain combines TRBV9 with TRBJ1-1, with 7 bases identical to TRBD1. The V gene end was trimmed by 4 bases and the J gene end by 5 bases; junction bases not matched to a gene: 11. Germline-derived CDR1 and CDR2 are SGDLS and YYNGEE. The CDR3 spans 15 residues. The CDR3 sequence: CASSQDKGAWTEAFF. The CDR3 nucleotides are TGTGCCAGCAGCCAAGACAAGGGGGCGTGGACTGAAGCTTTCTTT.

The chain couples TRBV6-5 to TRBJ1-2; 11 positions agree with TRBD1. Germline trimming cut 6 bases from V and 7 bases from J; bases unmatched to any gene: 4. CDR1 MNHEY and CDR2 SVGAGI come from the germline V gene. The length of the CDR3 is 13 residues. The CDR3 spells CASRRTGGGGYTF. CDR3 in DNA: TGTGCCAGCAGGCGGACAGGGGGCGGTGGCTACACCTTC.

The gene calls are TRBV5-4 and TRBJ1-5, with D uncertain. The ends were cut back, 2 bases at V and 0 bases at J, with 9 bases in the middle. CDR1 and CDR2 (germline): SGHNT, YYREEE (reference sequence). This CDR3 comprises 15 residues. CDR3 DNA: TGTGCCAGCAGCTTTGGAGAGGGTAGCAATCAGCCCCAGCATTTT. It yields the protein CASSFGEGSNQPQHF.